This T cell receptor (beta chain) was sequenced in a study of T cell repertoires in cytomegalovirus infection. Trimming shortened V by 5 bases and J by 0 bases, and 23 bases separated the two germline ends. CDR1 SNHLY and CDR2 FYNNEI come from the germline V gene. There are 18 residues in the CDR3. TCRdb analysed the reads with MiXCR anew, one entry per CDR3 protein. The table records 150,000 to 200,000 distinct CDR3 sequences, approximately 15% of them present only once. The sequencing input was PBMCs. This TCR derives from a human donor in good health (CMV status not recorded). Some clones in this sample may be carry-over from other donors' samples. V and J are TRBV2 and TRBJ2-7, with D unresolved. CDR3: CASSYSHGGTPSSYEQYF. CDR3 sequence (DNA): TGTGCCAGCAGTTATTCACACGGCGGAACTCCTAGCTCCTACGAGCAGTACTTC. The entire variable domain, with the rest obtained from reference TRBV2 and TRBJ2-7, is as follows: EPEVTQTPSHQVTQMGQEVILRCVPISNHLYFYWYRQILGQKVEFLVSFYNNEISEKSEIFDDQFSVERPDGSNFTLKIRSTKLEDSAMYFCASSYSHGGTPSSYEQYFGPGTRLTVT.